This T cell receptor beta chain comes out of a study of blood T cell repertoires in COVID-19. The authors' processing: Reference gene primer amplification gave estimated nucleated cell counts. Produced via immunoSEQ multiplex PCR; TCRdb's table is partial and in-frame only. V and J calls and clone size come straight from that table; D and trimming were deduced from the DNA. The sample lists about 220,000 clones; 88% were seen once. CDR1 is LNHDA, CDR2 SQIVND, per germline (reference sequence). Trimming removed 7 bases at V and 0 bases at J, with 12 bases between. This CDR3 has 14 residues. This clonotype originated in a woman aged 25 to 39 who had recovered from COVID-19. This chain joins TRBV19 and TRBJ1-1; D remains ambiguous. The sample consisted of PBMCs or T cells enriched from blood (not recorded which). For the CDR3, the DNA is TGTGCCAGTACCTGGGCGGACTTGAACACTGAAGCTTTCTTT. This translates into CASTWADLNTEAFF.